These T cell receptor beta chains were read from a single sample in a study of control samples from healthy donors and cancer patients. Generated by immunoSEQ multiplex PCR, the TCRdb table keeps only in-frame clones and is missing some. The table has approximately 44,000 clones, around 75% seen once; the top ten hold 17%. Source material: formalin-fixed, paraffin-embedded tissue. The receptor set was obtained from a male donor with melanoma. CDR3s include the opening cysteine and the closing phenylalanine or tryptophan. The D gene is left open where the match is weak. Size values are once, few and many counts, or a class for expanded clones, and some rows have none.

.,TRBV29-1,TRBJ1-1,.,TGCAGCGTTGCAGCGGGGGAAAGGGGCACTGAAGCTTTCTTT,CSVAAGERGTEAFF
.,TRBV28,TRBJ2-7,.,TGTGCCAGCAGTAAGATCTCCTACGAGCAGTACTTC,CASSKISYEQYF
.,TRBV5-5,TRBJ2-1,.,TGTGCCAGCAGCTTGGATGGAGGAAACTACAATGAGCAGTTCTTC,CASSLDGGNYNEQFF
.,TRBV4-1,TRBJ2-3,TRBD2,TGCGCCAGCAGCCAAGATCCCGGGACTAGTGCAGATACGCAGTATTTT,CASSQDPGTSADTQYF
.,TRBV7-2,TRBJ1-3,TRBD1,TGTGCCAGCAGTCAGACAGGGTTAGGAAACACCATATATTTT,CASSQTGLGNTIYF
.,TRBV28,TRBJ2-7,TRBD1,TGTGCCAGCACCTACCGGGACAGGGAGAACTACGAGCAGTACTTC,CASTYRDRENYEQYF
.,TRBV9,TRBJ1-2,TRBD1,TGTGCCAGCAGCTCTAACCCCCAGGGGGCTGGCTACACCTTC,CASSSNPQGAGYTF
.,TRBV12-3/TRBV12-4,TRBJ1-1,.,TGTGCCAGCATGGGAGCCTGGACTGAAGCTTTCTTT,CASMGAWTEAFF
.,TRBV30,TRBJ2-1,TRBD2,TGTGCCTGGAAAAAGAGACTAGCGGCGCATGAGCAGTTCTTC,CAWKKRLAAHEQFF
.,TRBV3-1/TRBV3-2,TRBJ2-3,.,TGTGCCAGCAGCGGACGTGCCGGTTGGACAGATACGCAGTATTTT,CASSGRAGWTDTQYF
many,TRBV18,TRBJ1-4,.,TGTGCCAGCTCACCGCGATGGAATGAAAAACTGTTTTTT,CASSPRWNEKLFF
.,TRBV4-1,TRBJ2-1,.,TGCGCCAGCAGCCGAAGCAATTCGTACAACAATGAGCAGTTCTTC,CASSRSNSYNNEQFF